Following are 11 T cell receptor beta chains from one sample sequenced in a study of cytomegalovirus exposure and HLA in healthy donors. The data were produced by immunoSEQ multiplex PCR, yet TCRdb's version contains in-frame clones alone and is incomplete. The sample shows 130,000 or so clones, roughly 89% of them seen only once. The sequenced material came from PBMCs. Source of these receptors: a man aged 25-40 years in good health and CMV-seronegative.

In DNA, the CDR3 is TGTGCCAGCAGCTTAGGGGGCGAGCAATGGCCCTACAATGAGCAGTTCTTC. Protein product: CASSLGGEQWPYNEQFF. The gene calls are TRBV7-2 and TRBJ2-1, with D possibly being TRBD1 (5 bases). Germline CDR1 is SGHTA and CDR2 is FQGNSA. V shed 1 base and J shed 2 bases, with 15 bases lying between them. CDR3 length: 17 amino acids.

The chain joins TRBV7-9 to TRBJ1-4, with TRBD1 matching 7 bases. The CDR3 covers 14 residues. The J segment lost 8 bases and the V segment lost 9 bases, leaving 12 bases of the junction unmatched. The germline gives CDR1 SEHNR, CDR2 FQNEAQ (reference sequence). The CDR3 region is CASTGAGKEEKLFF. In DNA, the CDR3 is TGTGCCAGTACAGGGGCAGGCAAAGAGGAAAAACTGTTTTTT.

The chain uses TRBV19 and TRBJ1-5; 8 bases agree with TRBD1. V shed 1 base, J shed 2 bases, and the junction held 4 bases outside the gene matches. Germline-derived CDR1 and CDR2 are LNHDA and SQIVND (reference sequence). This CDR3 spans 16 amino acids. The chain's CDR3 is CASSIGGQARNQPQHF. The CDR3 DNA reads TGTGCCAGTAGTATAGGGGGACAGGCTCGCAATCAGCCCCAGCATTTT.

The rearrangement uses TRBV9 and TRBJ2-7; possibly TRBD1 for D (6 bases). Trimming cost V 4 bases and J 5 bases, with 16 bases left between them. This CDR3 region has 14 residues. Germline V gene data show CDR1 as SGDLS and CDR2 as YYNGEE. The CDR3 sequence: CASSPRQEFDEQYF. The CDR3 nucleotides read TGTGCCAGCAGCCCCAGACAGGAGTTCGACGAGCAGTACTTC.

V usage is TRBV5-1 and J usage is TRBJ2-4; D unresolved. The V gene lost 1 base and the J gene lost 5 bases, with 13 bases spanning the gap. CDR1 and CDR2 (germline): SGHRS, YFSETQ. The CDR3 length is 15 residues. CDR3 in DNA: TGCGCCAGCAGCTTGCGTAGTCAAGTCGAAAACATTCAGTACTTC. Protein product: CASSLRSQVENIQYF. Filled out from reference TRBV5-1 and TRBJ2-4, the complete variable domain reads KAGVTQTPRYLIKTRGQQVTLSCSPISGHRSVSWYQQTPGQGLQFLFEYFSETQRNKGNFPGRFSGRQFSNSRSEMNVSTLELGDSALYLCASSLRSQVENIQYFGAGTRLSVL.

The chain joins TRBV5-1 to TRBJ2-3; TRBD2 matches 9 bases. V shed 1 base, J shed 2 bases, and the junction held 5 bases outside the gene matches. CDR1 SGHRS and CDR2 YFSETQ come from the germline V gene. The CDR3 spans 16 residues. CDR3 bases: TGCGCCAGCAGCTTGAGGAGCGGGGGGAACACAGATACGCAGTATTTT. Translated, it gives CASSLRSGGNTDTQYF.

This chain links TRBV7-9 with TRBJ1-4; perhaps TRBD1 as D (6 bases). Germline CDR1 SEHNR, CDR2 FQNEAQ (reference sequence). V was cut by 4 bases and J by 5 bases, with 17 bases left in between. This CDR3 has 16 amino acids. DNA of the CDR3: TGTGCCAGCAGCTATCTCCTCGGGACATCGAATGAAAAACTGTTTTTT. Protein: CASSYLLGTSNEKLFF.

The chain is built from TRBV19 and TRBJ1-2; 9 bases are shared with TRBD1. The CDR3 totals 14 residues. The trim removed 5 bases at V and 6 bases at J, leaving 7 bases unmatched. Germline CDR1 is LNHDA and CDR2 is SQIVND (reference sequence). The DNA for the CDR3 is TGTGCCAGTAGTTCCCGAACAGGGGGCCATGGCTACACCTTC. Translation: CASSSRTGGHGYTF.

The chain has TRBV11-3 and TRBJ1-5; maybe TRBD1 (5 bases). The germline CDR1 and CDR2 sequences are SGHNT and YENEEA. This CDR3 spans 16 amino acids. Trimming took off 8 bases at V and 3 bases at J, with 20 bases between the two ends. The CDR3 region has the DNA TGTGCCAGCTTTCGGCGGGGGTCTCGATCCAATCAGCCCCAGCATTTT. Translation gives CASFRRGSRSNQPQHF.

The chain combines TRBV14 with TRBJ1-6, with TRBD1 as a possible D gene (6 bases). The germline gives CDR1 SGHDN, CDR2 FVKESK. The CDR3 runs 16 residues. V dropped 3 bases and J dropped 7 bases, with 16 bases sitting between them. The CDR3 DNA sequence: TGTGCCAGCAGCCAGTTAGAAGACAGGCGGAATTCACCCCTCCACTTT. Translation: CASSQLEDRRNSPLHF.

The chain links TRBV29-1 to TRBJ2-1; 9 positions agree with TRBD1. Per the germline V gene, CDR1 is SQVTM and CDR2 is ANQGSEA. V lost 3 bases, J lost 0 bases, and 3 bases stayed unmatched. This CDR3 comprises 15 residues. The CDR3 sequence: CSVDRTGASYNEQFF. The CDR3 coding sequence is TGCAGCGTTGACCGGACAGGGGCCTCCTACAATGAGCAGTTCTTC.